This is a list of T cell receptor beta chains from one sample in a study of graft-versus-host responses after intestinal transplantation. No antigen is known for these receptors. Libraries were prepared by immunoSEQ multiplex PCR; TCRdb keeps only in-frame clonotypes and omits some of them. In the table there are about 47,000 clones, around 95% of which are singletons. The sample in question was unstimulated CD8+ T cells sorted from spleen or lymph node cells, obtained before transplant. These receptors were taken from a human donor who was the organ donor for an intestinal transplant. Both conserved end residues are part of each CDR3. The D gene is left open where the match is weak.

V	D	J	DNA	CDR3
TRBV28	TRBD2	TRBJ2-1	TGTGCCAGCAGTCCCATAGCGGGGGGCTACAATGAGCAGTTCTTC	CASSPIAGGYNEQFF
TRBV7-2	TRBD2	TRBJ2-5	TGTGCCAGCAGCTTTACTAGCGGGTGGGAAGAGACCCAGTACTTC	CASSFTSGWEETQYF
TRBV28	NA	TRBJ1-1	TGTGCCAGCAGTTTATGGGCCGACATGAACACTGAAGCTTTCTTT	CASSLWADMNTEAFF
TRBV11-2	NA	TRBJ2-7	TGTGCCAGCAGCCCCACTTCGGGACAAGTATCCTCCGAGCAGTACTTC	CASSPTSGQVSSEQYF
TRBV5-1	NA	TRBJ2-3	TGCGCCAGCAGCCCCGGGTCAGATACGCAGTATTTT	CASSPGSDTQYF
TRBV7-3	NA	TRBJ2-5	TGTGCCAGCAGCTTAACAGGGGCCCAAGAGACCCAGTACTTC	CASSLTGAQETQYF
TRBV4-1	TRBD1	TRBJ2-7	TGCGCCAGCAGCCAAAGGACAGGGTCCTACGAGCAGTACTTC	CASSQRTGSYEQYF
TRBV28	NA	TRBJ2-2	TGTGCCAGCAGTTCTCGGGATGGCACCGGGGAGCTGTTTTTT	CASSSRDGTGELFF
TRBV5-5	NA	TRBJ2-7	TGTGCCAGCAGCTTGGTTCGGCAGGGGGGATACTCCTACGAGCAGTACTTC	CASSLVRQGGYSYEQYF
TRBV19	NA	TRBJ1-1	TGTGCCAGTAGCGAGGGGAACACTGAAGCTTTCTTT	CASSEGNTEAFF
TRBV10-3	TRBD2	TRBJ2-5	TGTGCCATCAGGGGGACTAGCGGAAATCAAGAGACCCAGTACTTC	CAIRGTSGNQETQYF
TRBV13	NA	TRBJ2-7	TGTGCCAGCAGTTCTCGCAACGTGGCCCCGTACCTGGAGCAGTACTTC	CASSSRNVAPYLEQYF